This section outlines one T cell receptor beta chain sequence together with its context. No cognate antigen has been identified for it. No clone much larger than this one lies a single base away; base qualities are absent. The treatment or condition tag for this specimen amounts to: live attenuated yellow fever vaccine strain. At every blood-draw timepoint, two biological replicates of bulk PBMCs were collected. PBMCs were isolated from peripheral blood using a standard Ficoll-Paque protocol. TriZol was used to extract RNA from bulk PBMCs, from CD4 and CD8 fractions, and from dextramer-positive and dextramer-negative fractions. This sample stems from a study of T cells after yellow fever vaccination (dated by TCRdb to between 2019 and 2020). With regard to the full study: Libraries from fractions with low cell numbers were prepared with the SMART-Seq v4 Ultra Low Input RNA kit. Bulk PBMC replicates and cell subsets were isolated from blood drawn at multiple timepoints before and after both primary and secondary immunization. To follow T-cell clones before and after primary and booster YFV17D yellow fever vaccination, bulk TCR alpha and beta repertoires were sequenced over time. Two healthy male donors made up the cohort, one aged 18 to 30 years and the other aged 30 to 40 years. Study-wide conclusions, independent of this receptor: Most clones expanded after primary vaccination were re-detected after the booster (around 96% of CD4 and around 88% of CD8), suggesting broad memory maintenance. Only a couple of donors were included in the study, so the extent to which the findings can be generalized is limited. A small fraction of clonotypes appeared in both the CD4 and CD8 compartments, likely as a result of convergent recombination. The secondary T-cell response was weaker than the primary response but faster, peaking on day 5 instead of day 15. Computational filtering was needed because FACS-sorted repertoires could contain abundant contaminating clonotypes from the bulk population.

The V end gives up 8 bases and the J end 2 bases, leaving 5 bases in the junction not matched to a gene. Spanning cysteine to phenylalanine, the CDR3 consists of 13 amino acids. Just CDR3 DNA is preserved here, 39 bases in frame from base 1. As encoded in the germline V gene, CDR1 is SGHVS while CDR2 is FQNEAQ. TCR cDNA was synthesized by 5'RACE template switching, through which a universal primer site and unique molecular identifiers were introduced. cDNA synthesis was primed from both the TCR alpha and TCR beta constant segments. Two PCR steps were used to amplify libraries, with sample barcodes and sequencing adapters being added in the second step. Sequencing of libraries was done on Illumina HiSeq 2500 (2x100 bp) or NovaSeq (2x150 bp). The original pipeline was this. MIGEC handled demultiplexing of reads and collapsing into UMI consensus sequences, while MiXCR performed V(D)J alignment. Vaccine-responding clonotypes were defined with edgeR using replicate PBMC samples, requiring FDR below 0.01 and a log2 fold change above 5 up to day 15. Bulk clonotypes were assigned CD4 or CD8 identity according to which sequenced CD4 or CD8 repertoire held them at higher abundance. Clones were called with MiXCR by TCRdb after fastp trimmed the public reads at Q25, and only in-frame beta chains were retained. A single entry per CDR3 protein holds the most common genes and DNA from its merged rows. TCRdb, rather than the study authors, made the V and J calls. For this sample there are 450,000 to 600,000 distinct CDR3 sequences; about 17% appear just once. The top ten clones comprise 17% of the sample.

This receptor chain uses TRBV7-8 and TRBJ2-5; 7 of the junction bases match TRBD1. The material sequenced was PBMCs, taken about 5 days after the first yellow fever vaccination. The receptor's source is a man aged 18-30 years who received the YFV17D yellow fever vaccine. The CDR3 corresponds to CASGMGQQETQYF. The DNA reads as follows: TGTGCCAGCGGGATGGGACAGCAAGAGACCCAGTACTTC.